Sequencing of this TCR beta chain was carried out in a study of blood T cells in healthy people across ages (dated by TCRdb to 2013 to 2016). Context from the whole study: Template switching captured roughly one uniquely barcoded TCR beta cDNA molecule per two T cells in model experiments. To track age-related changes in TCR beta repertoire diversity, the study relied on deep sequencing normalized with unique cDNA molecular identifiers. To avoid experimental bias, donors of different ages were randomly spread across the sequencing lanes. Two additional independent replicas of 1 million unique cDNA reads from the same blood draw were analyzed for two donors (one aged 18 to 30 and one aged 80 or older). Donors were grouped into four age groups: young (average 16 years), middle-aged (around 39), aged (around 60) and long-lived (around 80). Study-wide findings and limitations: Donor CMV infection status was unknown, potentially confounding age-related changes in expanded clonotypes. Conclusive comparison of naive and antigen-experienced compartments was prevented by the profiling of bulk unsorted PBMCs. Estimates of total diversity based on one million sequenced T cells were considered lower bounds and underestimates. Compared with the aged group, the long-lived group had more naive CD4+ T cells, fewer expanded clones and increased TCR diversity, suggesting age selection. Observed TCR beta diversity correlated strongly with the percentage of naive T cells measured by flow cytometry. Observed TCR beta diversity per million T cells fell roughly linearly with age, and a significant reduction was already apparent by age around 40.

CDR1 and CDR2 are drawn from the germline V gene (reference sequence): SEHNR, FQNEAQ. Its CDR3 holds 15 amino acids, cysteine through phenylalanine. Only CDR3 DNA remains: 45 bases, in frame from the first base. The junction carries 18 bases between V and J, which are trimmed by 5 bases and 5 bases respectively. Comments on this clonotype: Its antigen remains unidentified. No per-base quality is available; no much larger clone lies one base away.

Receptors were amplified or captured by 5' RACE. The listed sequencing device is Illumina HiSeq 2500. The second PCR ran for about 6 to 11 cycles and used a J-beta primer mix along with a sample-barcoded 5' primer. Each TCR beta cDNA molecule received a unique molecular identifier from a template-switch 5' adaptor carrying 12 random nucleotides. At least 2.5 million CDR3-containing paired-end reads were obtained from each sample. First-strand cDNA synthesis was performed from all RNA using the Mint cDNA synthesis kit, with priming by a TRBC-specific oligonucleotide. All cDNA was treated with uracil-DNA glycosylase and then went through a first 18-cycle PCR with the universal primers M1SS and BC2_uni_R. On the study's bioinformatics: Each sample was normalized by randomly selecting 1 million high-quality reads, each carrying a distinct molecular identifier. Instead of being binned into consensus sequences, reads that shared molecular identifiers were thrown out. MiTCR, run with a Q25 quality threshold and the strictest error-elimination algorithm, handled CDR3 identification, clonotype clustering and error correction. Lower-bound total TCR beta diversity was estimated with a nonparametric unseen species model using Euler transformation. TCRdb reran the public reads through fastp at Q25 and MiXCR, keeping productive beta chains. Every CDR3 protein is listed once, alongside the most common genes and DNA of its rows. The V and J calls here are based on TCRdb, not the publication. This sample has 600,000 to 1,000,000 distinct CDR3 sequences in its table, and 58% of those were observed once. Roughly 22% of the sample comes from the top ten.

The donors were around 39 Caucasian individuals from Russia, aged 6 to 90 years, who were systemically healthy. Each donor gave ten milliliters of peripheral blood, collected into EDTA-treated Vacutainer tubes. Ficoll-Paque density-gradient centrifugation was used to isolate PBMCs, with at least 6 million obtained per sample. Total RNA was extracted from PBMCs with Trizol reagent, with at least 6 micrograms obtained per sample. Naive CD45RAhigh/CD27high T cell percentages were measured by flow cytometry on a PBMC aliquot from every donor. Sequencing was carried out using blood. This sequence was found in a young man in good health. The rearranged chain carries TRBV7-9 and TRBJ2-5, with no confidently assigned D gene. In nucleotides, the sequence is TGTGCCAGCAGCCCCACGGGTGGAGTGCGGGAGACCCAGTACTTC. The translation is CASSPTGGVRETQYF.